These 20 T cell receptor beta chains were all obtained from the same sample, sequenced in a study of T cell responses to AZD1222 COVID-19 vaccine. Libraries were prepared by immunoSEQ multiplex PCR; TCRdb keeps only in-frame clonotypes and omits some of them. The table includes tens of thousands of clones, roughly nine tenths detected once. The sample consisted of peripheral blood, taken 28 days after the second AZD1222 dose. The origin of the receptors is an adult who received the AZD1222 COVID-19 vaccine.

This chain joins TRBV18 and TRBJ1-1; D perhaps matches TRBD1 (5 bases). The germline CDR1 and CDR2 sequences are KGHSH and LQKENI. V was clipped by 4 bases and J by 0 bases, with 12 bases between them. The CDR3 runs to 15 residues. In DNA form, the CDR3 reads TGTGCCAGCTCACAGGCCGACAGTATGAACACTGAAGCTTTCTTT. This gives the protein CASSQADSMNTEAFF.

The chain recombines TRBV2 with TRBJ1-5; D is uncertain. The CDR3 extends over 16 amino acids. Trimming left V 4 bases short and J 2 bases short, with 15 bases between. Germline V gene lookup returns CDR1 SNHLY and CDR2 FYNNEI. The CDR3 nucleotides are TGTGCCAGCAGTGCCCGGCAGACCAATCGCAATCAGCCCCAGCATTTT. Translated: CASSARQTNRNQPQHF. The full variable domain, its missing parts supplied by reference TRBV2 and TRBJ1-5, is EPEVTQTPSHQVTQMGQEVILRCVPISNHLYFYWYRQILGQKVEFLVSFYNNEISEKSEIFDDQFSVERPDGSNFTLKIRSTKLEDSAMYFCASSARQTNRNQPQHFGDGTRLSIL.

The CDR3 is CASTSLDKNTEAFF. In DNA form, the CDR3 reads TGTGCCAGCACCTCCCTCGATAAGAACACTGAAGCTTTCTTT. J is TRBJ1-1 and V is TRBV6-5, with unresolved D. The CDR3 is made up of 14 amino acids. The V end lost 7 bases, the J end lost 1 base, and 13 bases lay between the germline ends. Germline loops: CDR1 MNHEY, CDR2 SVGAGI.

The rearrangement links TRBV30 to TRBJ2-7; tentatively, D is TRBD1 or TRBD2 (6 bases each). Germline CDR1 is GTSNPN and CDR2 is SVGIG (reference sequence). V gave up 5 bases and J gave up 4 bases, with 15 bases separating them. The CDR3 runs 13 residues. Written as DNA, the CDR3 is TGTGCCTGGGGGCGGGACATCGATTACGAGCAGTACTTC. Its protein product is CAWGRDIDYEQYF.

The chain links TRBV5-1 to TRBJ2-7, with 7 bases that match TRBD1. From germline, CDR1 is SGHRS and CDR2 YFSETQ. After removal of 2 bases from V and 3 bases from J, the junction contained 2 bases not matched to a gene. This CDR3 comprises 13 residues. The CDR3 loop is CASSLGTDYEQYF. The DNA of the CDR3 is TGCGCCAGCAGCTTAGGGACAGACTACGAGCAGTACTTC.

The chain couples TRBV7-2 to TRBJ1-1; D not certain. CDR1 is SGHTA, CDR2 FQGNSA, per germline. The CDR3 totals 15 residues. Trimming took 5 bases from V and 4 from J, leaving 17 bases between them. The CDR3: CASSPGPSAITEAFF. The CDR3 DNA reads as TGTGCCAGCAGCCCCGGGCCTAGTGCCATCACTGAAGCTTTCTTT.

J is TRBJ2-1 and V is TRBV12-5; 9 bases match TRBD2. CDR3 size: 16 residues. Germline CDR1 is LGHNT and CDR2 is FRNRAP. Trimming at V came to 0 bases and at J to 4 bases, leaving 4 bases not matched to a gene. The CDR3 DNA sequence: TGTGCTAGTGGTTTGGTTTGGACTAGCGAATACAATGAGCAGTTCTTC. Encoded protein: CASGLVWTSEYNEQFF. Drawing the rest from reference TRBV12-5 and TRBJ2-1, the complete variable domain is DARVTQTPRHKVTEMGQEVTMRCQPILGHNTVFWYRQTMMQGLELLAYFRNRAPLDDSGMPKDRFSAEMPDATLATLKIQPSEPRDSAVYFCASGLVWTSEYNEQFFGPGTRLTVL.

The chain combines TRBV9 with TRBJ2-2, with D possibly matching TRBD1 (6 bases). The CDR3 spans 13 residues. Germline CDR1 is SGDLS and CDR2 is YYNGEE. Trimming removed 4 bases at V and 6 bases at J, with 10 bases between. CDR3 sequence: CASSSQGSGELFF. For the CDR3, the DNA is TGTGCCAGCAGCTCACAGGGTTCCGGGGAGCTGTTTTTT.

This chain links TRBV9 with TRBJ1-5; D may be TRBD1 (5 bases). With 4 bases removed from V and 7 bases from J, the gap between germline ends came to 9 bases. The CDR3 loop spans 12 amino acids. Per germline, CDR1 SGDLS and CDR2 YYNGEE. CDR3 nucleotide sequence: TGTGCCAGCAGCCAGCGGGGGCAGCCCCAGCATTTT. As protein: CASSQRGQPQHF.

The DNA of the CDR3 is TGCAGCGTATCCGACAGGGGACATAATTCACCCCTCCACTTT. This translates into CSVSDRGHNSPLHF. The chain couples TRBV29-1 to TRBJ1-6, with 8 nucleotides matching TRBD1. Per the germline V gene, CDR1 is SQVTM and CDR2 is ANQGSEA. This CDR3 has 14 residues. With V trimmed by 6 bases and J by 5 bases, 6 bases remained unmatched.

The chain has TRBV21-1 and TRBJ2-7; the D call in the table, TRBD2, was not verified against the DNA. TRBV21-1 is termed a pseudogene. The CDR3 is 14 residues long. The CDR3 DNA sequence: TGTGCCAGCACCAGGGATAGCGGGATCTACGAGCAGTACTTC. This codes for CASTRDSGIYEQYF.

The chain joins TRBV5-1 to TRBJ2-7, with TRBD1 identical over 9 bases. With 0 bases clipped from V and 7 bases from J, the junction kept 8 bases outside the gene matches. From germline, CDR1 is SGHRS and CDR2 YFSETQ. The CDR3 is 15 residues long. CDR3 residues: CASSLGWTGAGEQYF. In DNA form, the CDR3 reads TGCGCCAGCAGCTTGGGGTGGACAGGGGCGGGGGAGCAGTACTTC.

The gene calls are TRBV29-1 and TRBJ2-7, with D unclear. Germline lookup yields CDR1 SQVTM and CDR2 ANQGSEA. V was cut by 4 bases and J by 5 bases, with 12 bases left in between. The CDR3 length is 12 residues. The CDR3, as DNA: TGCAGCGTTGTACCGGGTAGGCACGAGCAGTACTTC. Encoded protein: CSVVPGRHEQYF.

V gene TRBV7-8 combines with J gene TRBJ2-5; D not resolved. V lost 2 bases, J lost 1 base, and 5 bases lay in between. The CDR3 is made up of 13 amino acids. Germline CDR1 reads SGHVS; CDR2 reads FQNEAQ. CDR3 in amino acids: CASSLFIQETQYF. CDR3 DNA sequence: TGTGCCAGCAGCTTATTTATCCAAGAGACCCAGTACTTC.

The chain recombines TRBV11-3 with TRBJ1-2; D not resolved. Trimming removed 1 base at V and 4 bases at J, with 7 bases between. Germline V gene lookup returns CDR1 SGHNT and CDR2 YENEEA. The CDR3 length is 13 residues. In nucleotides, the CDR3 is TGTGCCAGCAGCTTAGGATACGGCTATGGCTACACCTTC. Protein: CASSLGYGYGYTF. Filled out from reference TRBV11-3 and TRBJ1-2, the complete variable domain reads EAGVVQSPRYKIIEKKQPVAFWCNPISGHNTLYWYLQNLGQGPELLIRYENEEAVDDSQLPKDRFSAERLKGVDSTLKIQPAELGDSAVYLCASSLGYGYGYTFGSGTRLTVV.

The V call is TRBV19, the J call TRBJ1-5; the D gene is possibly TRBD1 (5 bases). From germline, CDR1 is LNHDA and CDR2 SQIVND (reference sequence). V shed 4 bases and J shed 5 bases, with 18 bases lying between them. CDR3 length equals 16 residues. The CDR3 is CASSSDRLQGYQPQHF. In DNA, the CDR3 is TGTGCCAGTAGTAGCGATCGGCTCCAGGGCTATCAGCCCCAGCATTTT.

The CDR3 nucleotides read TGTGCCAGCGGGCAGTTCCCCTACGAGCAGTACTTC. This translates into CASGQFPYEQYF. This chain connects TRBV2 to TRBJ2-7; no clear D gene. Trimming took 8 bases from V and 2 from J, leaving 10 bases between them. The germline gives CDR1 SNHLY, CDR2 FYNNEI. The CDR3 is 12 residues long. The full variable domain, with the rest looked up from reference TRBV2 and TRBJ2-7, is EPEVTQTPSHQVTQMGQEVILRCVPISNHLYFYWYRQILGQKVEFLVSFYNNEISEKSEIFDDQFSVERPDGSNFTLKIRSTKLEDSAMYFCASGQFPYEQYFGPGTRLTVT.

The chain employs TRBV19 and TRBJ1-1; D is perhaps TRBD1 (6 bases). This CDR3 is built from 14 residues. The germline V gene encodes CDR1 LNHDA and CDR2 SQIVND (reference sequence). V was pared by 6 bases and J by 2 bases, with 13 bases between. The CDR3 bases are TGTGCCAGTAGATCTCGGACAGCTAACACTGAAGCTTTCTTT. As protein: CASRSRTANTEAFF.

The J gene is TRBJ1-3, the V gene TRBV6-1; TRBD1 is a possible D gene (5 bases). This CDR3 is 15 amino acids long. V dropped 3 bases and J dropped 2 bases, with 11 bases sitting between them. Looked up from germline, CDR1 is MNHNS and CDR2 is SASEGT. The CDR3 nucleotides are TGTGCCAGCAGTGAGAGGGGAGGGGCTGGAAACACCATATATTTT. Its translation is CASSERGGAGNTIYF.

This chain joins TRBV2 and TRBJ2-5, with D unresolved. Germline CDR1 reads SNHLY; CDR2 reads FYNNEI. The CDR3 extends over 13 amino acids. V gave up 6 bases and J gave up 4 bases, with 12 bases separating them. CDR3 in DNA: TGTGCCAGCAGCGCAATTAAAGGAGAGACCCAGTACTTC. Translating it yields CASSAIKGETQYF.